This T cell receptor beta chain originates from a study of Graves' ophthalmopathy and Graves' hyperthyroidism. Amplifying from RNA transcripts, the study obtained TCR beta CDR3 regions. HTBI primers served in a first-round RT-PCR, which a second-round multiplex PCR followed. TCRdb called the multiplex PCR reads again in MiXCR, with one record for every CDR3 protein. The sample has 200,000 to 250,000 distinct CDR3 sequences, 45% seen once; the top ten hold about 45%. General study points: Discrimination between ophthalmopathy and stable hyperthyroidism by a 13-signature model showed 85% to 90% sensitivity and 70% to 84% specificity. In predicting ophthalmopathy progression, the model reached over 70% sensitivity and about 73% specificity.

Turning to this clonotype: The antigen is unknown. At one boundary the junction diverges from the germline segment, which might be a read error.

Sequenced: peripheral blood. This receptor was taken from an adult man with Graves' ophthalmopathy.

The CDR3 DNA is TGCGCCAGCAGCCTCCCCCGGGCAGGGGCGAACACCGGGGAGCTGTTTTTT. This encodes CASSLPRAGANTGELFF. The J gene is TRBJ2-2, the V gene TRBV7-9; possible D gene TRBD1, 6 bases. The germline gives CDR1 SEHNR, CDR2 FQNEAQ (reference sequence). The CDR3 length is 17 residues.